This passage covers 24 T cell receptor beta chains from one sample sequenced in a study of blood T cell repertoires in COVID-19. Assay: immunoSEQ multiplex PCR; the TCRdb copy retains only in-frame clones and omits some. Among over 200,000 clones listed, 70% to 90% were seen once. Sequencing was carried out using peripheral blood. Receptors were obtained from a man aged 30 to 45 with COVID-19, enrolled during active disease.

The chain has TRBV19 and TRBJ1-2, with 9 bases lining up with TRBD1. V was clipped by 9 bases and J by 3 bases; unmatched bases: 8. Germline V CDR1 and CDR2: LNHDA, SQIVND (reference sequence). The CDR3 has 14 residues. This CDR3 is CASYGDRGDYGYTF. The CDR3 bases are TGTGCCAGCTATGGTGACAGGGGGGACTATGGCTACACCTTC. Variable domain in full (rest from reference TRBV19 and TRBJ1-2): DGGITQSPKYLFRKEGQNVTLSCEQNLNHDAMYWYRQDPGQGLRLIYYSQIVNDFQKGDIAEGYSVSREKKESFPLTVTSAQKNPTAFYLCASYGDRGDYGYTFGSGTRLTVV.

The chain links TRBV6-2 or TRBV6-3 to TRBJ1-5; TRBD1 is a possible D gene (5 bases). V was clipped by 0 bases and J by 10 bases, with 10 bases between them. This CDR3 contains 13 residues. Germline CDR1 reads MNHEY; CDR2 reads SVGEGT. This chain's CDR3 is CASSYSGGYPQHF. CDR3 DNA: TGTGCCAGCAGTTACTCGGGGGGTTACCCCCAGCATTTT.

The V call is TRBV27, the J call TRBJ1-1; perhaps TRBD1 as D (5 bases). V lost 6 bases and J 5 bases, leaving 13 bases between the germline ends. Germline assignment: CDR1 MNHEY and CDR2 SMNVEV (reference sequence). CDR3 size: 13 residues. This CDR3 reads CASRAGRTTEAFF. CDR3 DNA sequence: TGTGCCAGCAGGGCGGGACGAACGACTGAAGCTTTCTTT.

The V gene is TRBV7-2, the J gene TRBJ1-4; D ambiguous. The CDR3 has 16 amino acids. CDR1 and CDR2 from the germline V gene are SGHTA and FQGNSA. With 5 bases removed from V and 2 bases from J, the gap between germline ends came to 15 bases. The CDR3 loop is CASSQMRVGTNEKLFF. The CDR3 region has the DNA TGTGCCAGCAGCCAAATGAGGGTAGGGACTAATGAAAAACTGTTTTTT. Full variable domain (rest looked up from reference TRBV7-2 and TRBJ1-4): GAGVSQSPSNKVTEKGKDVELRCDPISGHTALYWYRQSLGQGLEFLIYFQGNSAPDKSGLPSDRFSAERTGGSVSTLTIQRTQQEDSAVYLCASSQMRVGTNEKLFFGSGTQLSVL.

Concerning this clone itself: This same CDR3 is encoded by further DNA sequences in the sample. The CDR3: CASSLVVGLNTGELFF. The CDR3 bases are TGCGCCAGCAGCTTGGTGGTGGGACTAAACACCGGGGAGCTGTTTTTT. The V and J genes are TRBV5-1 and TRBJ2-2; TRBD2 agrees at 7 bases. The CDR3 spans 16 residues. V lost 0 bases and J lost 2; bases outside the gene matches: 4. Germline V gene lookup returns CDR1 SGHRS and CDR2 YFSETQ.

J is TRBJ1-1 and V is TRBV6-5; D possibly corresponds to TRBD1 (5 bases). The CDR3 is made up of 16 amino acids. Trimming stripped 0 bases from V and 3 bases from J, with 14 bases between. The germline CDR1 and CDR2 sequences are MNHEY and SVGAGI. Written as DNA, the CDR3 is TGTGCCAGCAGTTACTCCCTTGTTCGGGGGGACACTGAAGCTTTCTTT. It is translated as CASSYSLVRGDTEAFF.

The DNA for the CDR3 is TGCGCCAGCAGCTTGGGTCGAGCGGGATACAATGAGCAGTTCTTC. As protein: CASSLGRAGYNEQFF. The genes are TRBV5-1 and TRBJ2-1; the match to TRBD2 covers 7 bases. The CDR3 extends over 15 amino acids. V was pared by 0 bases and J by 4 bases, with 4 bases of the junction left unmatched. CDR1 SGHRS and CDR2 YFSETQ come from the germline V gene.

V gene TRBV10-3 combines with J gene TRBJ1-1; 9 bases map to TRBD1. The CDR3 consists of 15 residues. Losses at the gene ends were 6 bases for V and 2 bases for J; bases not matched to a gene: 7. Germline CDR1 reads ENHRY; CDR2 reads SYGVKD. As DNA, the CDR3 is TGTGCCATCAGCCCCGGACAGGGGTATAACACTGAAGCTTTCTTT. Amino acid sequence: CAISPGQGYNTEAFF.

The chain recombines TRBV30 with TRBJ1-5; possible D gene TRBD1, 5 bases. The CDR3 spans 14 residues. The germline gives CDR1 GTSNPN, CDR2 SVGIG (reference sequence). Trimming stripped 1 base from V and 0 bases from J, with 7 bases between. CDR3 in DNA: TGTGCCTGGAGTGAGGGGAATAGCAATCAGCCCCAGCATTTT. Translating it yields CAWSEGNSNQPQHF.

The chain has TRBV7-2 and TRBJ2-3; D perhaps matches TRBD1 (6 bases). Germline V gives CDR1 SGHTA, CDR2 FQGNSA. Trimming took 5 bases from V and 0 from J, leaving 15 bases between them. This CDR3 region has 16 residues. The CDR3 region has the DNA TGTGCCAGCAGCCCCCAGGGGAGATCTAGCACAGATACGCAGTATTTT. It encodes CASSPQGRSSTDTQYF.

The CDR3 protein is CASSTERDRADYGYTF. The CDR3 bases are TGTGCCAGCAGCACCGAACGGGACAGGGCGGACTATGGCTACACCTTC. The chain combines TRBV21-1 with TRBJ1-2; the tabulated D call, TRBD1, remains unverified against the DNA. TRBV21-1 is marked as a pseudogene. The CDR3 spans 16 residues.

This rearrangement joins TRBV28 to TRBJ1-1; D perhaps matches TRBD1 (6 bases). Deletions cut 2 bases from V and 0 bases from J, with 13 bases between. This CDR3 spans 16 amino acids. Per the germline V gene, CDR1 is MDHEN and CDR2 is SYDVKM. The CDR3, as DNA: TGTGCCAGCAGTTTAGCGGGGGGCCGACTGAACACTGAAGCTTTCTTT. Encoded protein: CASSLAGGRLNTEAFF. Drawing the rest from reference TRBV28 and TRBJ1-1, the complete variable domain is DVKVTQSSRYLVKRTGEKVFLECVQDMDHENMFWYRQDPGLGLRLIYFSYDVKMKEKGDIPEGYSVSREKKERFSLILESASTNQTSMYLCASSLAGGRLNTEAFFGQGTRLTVV.

J is TRBJ1-1 and V is TRBV19; a weak D match, TRBD1 (6 bases). The V gene lost 9 bases and the J gene lost 3 bases, with 11 bases spanning the gap. The germline V gene encodes CDR1 LNHDA and CDR2 SQIVND (reference sequence). This CDR3 has 12 residues. CDR3 loop: CARTGLYTEAFF. The CDR3 nucleotides are TGTGCCAGAACAGGGCTATACACTGAAGCTTTCTTT.

This chain joins TRBV29-1 and TRBJ2-2, with 10 nucleotides matching TRBD1. The germline gives CDR1 SQVTM, CDR2 ANQGSEA. CDR3 size: 14 residues. V lost 5 bases and J lost 5; bases outside the gene matches: 5. CDR3 sequence: CSVIRDRGTGELFF. DNA of the CDR3: TGCAGCGTTATCCGGGACAGGGGAACCGGGGAGCTGTTTTTT.

The V and J genes are TRBV19 and TRBJ2-1; D ambiguous. The germline V gene has CDR1 LNHDA and CDR2 SQIVND (reference sequence). CDR3 length equals 13 residues. V was shortened by 2 bases and J by 5 bases, with 7 bases between the two germline ends. This CDR3 is CASSIYSNNEQFF. Written as DNA, the CDR3 is TGTGCCAGTAGTATATACAGCAACAATGAGCAGTTCTTC.

The CDR3 region is CASSRQGSTEAFF. CDR3 DNA sequence: TGTGCCAGCAGCCGACAGGGTTCCACTGAAGCTTTCTTT. The chain uses TRBV7-9 and TRBJ1-1; TRBD1 aligns across 7 bases. CDR3 length: 13 residues. Germline lookup yields CDR1 SEHNR and CDR2 FQNEAQ (reference sequence). The V and J ends lost 5 bases and 4 bases, in that order; junction bases with no gene match: 4.

The chain is built from TRBV12-5 and TRBJ1-1; 9 nucleotides agree with TRBD1. The length of the CDR3 is 13 residues. Unmatched junction bases numbered 4, after V lost 1 base and J lost 10 bases. CDR1 is LGHNT and CDR2 is FRNRAP in the germline V gene. CDR3 residues: CASGLERGQGAFF. The CDR3 nucleotides read TGTGCTAGTGGTTTGGAAAGGGGACAGGGAGCTTTCTTT. Full variable domain (missing parts from reference TRBV12-5 and TRBJ1-1): DARVTQTPRHKVTEMGQEVTMRCQPILGHNTVFWYRQTMMQGLELLAYFRNRAPLDDSGMPKDRFSAEMPDATLATLKIQPSEPRDSAVYFCASGLERGQGAFFGQGTRLTVV.

This chain links TRBV30 with TRBJ2-5; no clear D. This CDR3 has 13 residues. With 0 bases removed from V and 2 bases from J, the gap between germline ends came to 7 bases. Germline values: CDR1 GTSNPN, CDR2 SVGIG (reference sequence). The CDR3 region is CAWSVAIQETQYF. CDR3 coding DNA: TGTGCCTGGAGTGTGGCAATACAAGAGACCCAGTACTTC.

This clone was seen a few times. This chain joins TRBV27 and TRBJ1-2; D is possibly TRBD1 (6 bases). Trimming pared 3 bases from V and 6 bases from J, leaving 11 bases between. Germline V gene sequence: CDR1 MNHEY, CDR2 SMNVEV (reference sequence). The CDR3 totals 13 residues. CDR3 nucleotides: TGTGCCAGCAGTTTCCCCAGGGGACATGGCTACACCTTC. Protein sequence: CASSFPRGHGYTF.

The DNA of the CDR3 is TGTGCCAGCAGCGTAGGTCCGAGCAATGAGCAGTTCTTC. Protein sequence: CASSVGPSNEQFF. This sequence joins TRBV9 and TRBJ2-1, with D unresolved. The CDR3 has 13 residues. Germline CDR1 and CDR2: SGDLS and YYNGEE. V was trimmed by 0 bases and J by 6 bases, leaving 7 bases between them. Combining the CDR3 with reference TRBV9 and TRBJ2-1 gives the whole variable domain DSGVTQTPKHLITATGQRVTLRCSPRSGDLSVYWYQQSLDQGLQFLIQYYNGEERAKGNILERFSAQQFPDLHSELNLSSLELGDSALYFCASSVGPSNEQFFGPGTRLTVL.

The chain recombines TRBV5-1 with TRBJ2-1, with 11 nucleotides matching TRBD1. After removal of 4 bases from V and 8 bases from J, the junction contained 5 bases not matched to a gene. The CDR3 consists of 14 residues. Germline CDR1 reads SGHRS; CDR2 reads YFSETQ. The CDR3 here is CASSTGTGGYEQFF. CDR3 in DNA: TGCGCCAGCAGCACGGGGACAGGGGGGTATGAGCAGTTCTTC.

The CDR3 region is CASSDRQFNQPQHF. CDR3 nucleotides: TGTGCCAGCAGCGATAGACAGTTTAATCAGCCCCAGCATTTT. The gene calls are TRBV7-2 and TRBJ1-5; maybe TRBD1 (5 bases). In germline, CDR1 is SGHTA, CDR2 FQGNSA. This CDR3 comprises 14 residues. Trimming removed 5 bases from V and 4 bases from J, with 12 bases in between. Full variable domain (outside the CDR3, taken from reference TRBV7-2 and TRBJ1-5): GAGVSQSPSNKVTEKGKDVELRCDPISGHTALYWYRQSLGQGLEFLIYFQGNSAPDKSGLPSDRFSAERTGGSVSTLTIQRTQQEDSAVYLCASSDRQFNQPQHFGDGTRLSIL.

The CDR3 nucleotides are TGTGCCAGCAGTTTACTTAGGGGTTCAAACTCCTACGAGCAGTACTTC. Protein sequence: CASSLLRGSNSYEQYF. The J gene is TRBJ2-7, the V gene TRBV27, with a tentative D call TRBD1 (5 bases). The germline CDR1 and CDR2 sequences are MNHEY and SMNVEV (reference sequence). The CDR3 runs to 16 residues. The V gene lost 2 bases and the J gene lost 0 bases, with 14 bases spanning the gap.

In DNA form, the CDR3 reads TGCGCCAGCAGCCAAATGGGGCAGGGGCCTGAAAAACTGTTTTTT. The encoded protein is CASSQMGQGPEKLFF. V is TRBV4-3 and J is TRBJ1-4, with D possibly TRBD1 on 6 matching bases. The CDR3 extends over 15 amino acids. V was cut by 2 bases and J by 7 bases, with 14 bases left in between. The germline V gene has CDR1 LGHNA and CDR2 YSLEER.